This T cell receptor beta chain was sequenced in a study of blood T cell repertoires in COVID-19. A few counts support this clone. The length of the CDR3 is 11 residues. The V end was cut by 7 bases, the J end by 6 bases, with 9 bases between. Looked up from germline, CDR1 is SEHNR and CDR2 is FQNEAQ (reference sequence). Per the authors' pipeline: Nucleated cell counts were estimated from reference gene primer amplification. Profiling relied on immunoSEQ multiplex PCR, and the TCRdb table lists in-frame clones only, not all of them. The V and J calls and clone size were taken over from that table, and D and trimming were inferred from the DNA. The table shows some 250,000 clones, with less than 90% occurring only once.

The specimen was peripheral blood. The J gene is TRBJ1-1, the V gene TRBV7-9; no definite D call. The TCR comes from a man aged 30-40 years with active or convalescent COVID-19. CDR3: CASNRGSEAFF. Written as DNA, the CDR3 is TGTGCCAGCAACCGAGGTTCTGAAGCTTTCTTT.